This TCR beta chain originates from a study of blood T cells in healthy people across ages. As to this clonotype: Its antigen is unknown.

They isolated at least 6 million PBMCs from each sample. Combining a sample-barcoded 5' primer with a J-beta primer mix, a second PCR ran for 7 to 11 cycles. One entry per CDR3 protein, called by TCRdb with MiXCR from the 5' RACE reads. The sample lists approximately 820,000 distinct CDR3 sequences; around 43% were seen once. Study observations and caveats: Diversity of TCR beta per million T cells declined in a roughly linear way with age. More naive CD4+ cells and higher diversity marked long-lived donors relative to aged donors. With naive T cell percentage, TCR beta diversity showed a strong correlation.

Trimming removed 0 bases at V and 8 bases at J, with 10 bases between. The CDR3 is 13 amino acids. The germline CDR1 and CDR2 sequences are LGHNA and YSLEER. This TCR came from a man in his fifties or sixties in good health. Sequences were obtained from blood. The chain has TRBV4-3 and TRBJ1-2; D is perhaps TRBD1 (5 bases). CDR3: CASSQETEAGYTF. Written as DNA, the CDR3 is TGCGCCAGCAGCCAAGAGACAGAGGCCGGCTACACCTTC.